A single sample gave rise to the 8 T cell receptor beta chains below, sequenced in a study of CD4+ T cells in melanoma. Only in-frame clones appear in the TCRdb table, and some are missing; sequencing was by immunoSEQ multiplex PCR. The table records more than 8,000 clones, more than 60% of them present only once. The source material was cells from a culture (not recorded whether cultured in vitro). These receptors were obtained from a human donor with melanoma.

J is TRBJ1-6 and V is TRBV9, with D tentatively TRBD1 (5 bases). Germline V lookup: CDR1 SGDLS, CDR2 YYNGEE. V shed 0 bases and J shed 0 bases, with 7 bases lying between them. There are 16 residues in the CDR3. The CDR3 region has the DNA TGTGCCAGCAGCGTAGGGGGGGGCTCCTATAATTCACCCCTCCACTTT. This translates into CASSVGGGSYNSPLHF.

This clone was picked up one time. The CDR3 DNA reads as TGCGCCAGCAGTAAAGGGACGGGGTGGGCTTTCTTT. This codes for CASSKGTGWAFF. The J gene is TRBJ1-1, the V gene TRBV5-1; weak D call: TRBD1 (5 bases). V shed 5 bases and J shed 11 bases, with 16 bases lying between them. This CDR3 region has 12 residues. Germline CDR1 is SGHRS and CDR2 is YFSETQ.

The rearrangement joins TRBV4-1 to TRBJ2-5, with TRBD1 identical over 8 bases. This CDR3 contains 13 residues. CDR1 is MGHRA, CDR2 YSYEKL, per germline. The J segment lost 5 bases and the V segment lost 4 bases, leaving 3 bases of the junction unmatched. The CDR3, as DNA: TGCGCCAGCAGCCCACGGACAGGGGAGACCCAGTACTTC. Residues: CASSPRTGETQYF.

The chain carries TRBV11-2 and TRBJ2-6; 7 bases line up with TRBD1. The CDR3 is made up of 19 amino acids. Germline V gene data show CDR1 as SGHAT and CDR2 as FQNNGV. V shed 4 bases, J shed 4 bases, and the junction held 16 bases outside the gene matches. The CDR3 spells CASSSLTRDSGPGANVLTF. The CDR3 region has the DNA TGTGCCAGCAGCTCCCTCACCCGGGACAGTGGGCCGGGGGCCAACGTCCTGACTTTC.

The rearrangement joins TRBV6-1 to TRBJ1-1; possibly TRBD1 for D (5 bases). V was cut by 3 bases and J by 6 bases, with 14 bases left in between. The CDR3 runs to 14 residues. Germline V gives CDR1 MNHNS, CDR2 SASEGT. CDR3 sequence reads: CASSDGQGIPEAFF. The DNA for the CDR3 is TGTGCCAGCAGTGACGGCCAGGGTATTCCTGAAGCTTTCTTT.

The chain employs TRBV4-1 and TRBJ2-7; D not resolved. The CDR3 runs to 17 residues. V lost 7 bases to trimming and J lost 2 bases, with 24 bases between them. Looked up from germline, CDR1 is MGHRA and CDR2 is YSYEKL. CDR3 sequence (DNA): TGCGCCAGCACTCAAGGCCGGCCCGTAAAGGGAACCTACGAGCAGTACTTC. This encodes CASTQGRPVKGTYEQYF.

V and J are TRBV19 and TRBJ1-6; D is undetermined. In germline, CDR1 is LNHDA, CDR2 SQIVND (reference sequence). The length of the CDR3 is 11 residues. V was pared by 6 bases and J by 7 bases, with 4 bases between. The CDR3 region has the DNA TGTGCCAGTAGCAAAAATTCACCCCTCCACTTT. It yields the protein CASSKNSPLHF.

The genes are TRBV4-1 and TRBJ1-1; maybe TRBD1 (5 bases). The CDR3 is 14 amino acids. Germline CDR1 reads MGHRA; CDR2 reads YSYEKL. Trimming removed 3 bases at V and 5 bases at J, with 13 bases between. CDR3 residues: CASSQWFGGTEAFF. For the CDR3, the DNA is TGCGCCAGCAGCCAGTGGTTTGGGGGAACTGAAGCTTTCTTT.